This T cell receptor (beta chain) appears in the sequencing data of a study of cytomegalovirus exposure and HLA in healthy donors. Across the study: Among about 200 million T cells, an earlier analysis found approximately 110 million unique TCR beta sequences.

Concerning this clone: Its specificity is not known.

Vbeta (60) and Jbeta (13) primers were used in the PCR. Per the original methods: A follow-up analysis tallied around 76 million unique TCR beta chains, some 11 million shared. The data were produced by immunoSEQ multiplex PCR, yet TCRdb's version contains in-frame clones alone and is incomplete. The D gene and trimming were derived from the DNA, and the V and J assignments and clone size from that table. The sample yields around 150,000 clones, approximately 86% seen once. The CDR3 extends over 15 amino acids. Germline assignment: CDR1 MNHEY and CDR2 SVGAGI. The ends were cut back, 0 bases at V and 5 bases at J, with 8 bases in the middle. Study results and limitations: A previous analysis found most TCR beta V segments productive roughly 87% or roughly 30% of the time. The sole available immune exposure information was CMV serostatus.

This receptor was obtained from a woman younger than 35 in good health and CMV-seronegative. V usage is TRBV6-5 and J usage is TRBJ1-6; D might be TRBD1 (6 bases). Material for sequencing was PBMCs. The CDR3: CASSYSAGDNSPLHF. CDR3 DNA: TGTGCCAGCAGTTACTCGGCAGGGGATAATTCACCCCTCCACTTT.